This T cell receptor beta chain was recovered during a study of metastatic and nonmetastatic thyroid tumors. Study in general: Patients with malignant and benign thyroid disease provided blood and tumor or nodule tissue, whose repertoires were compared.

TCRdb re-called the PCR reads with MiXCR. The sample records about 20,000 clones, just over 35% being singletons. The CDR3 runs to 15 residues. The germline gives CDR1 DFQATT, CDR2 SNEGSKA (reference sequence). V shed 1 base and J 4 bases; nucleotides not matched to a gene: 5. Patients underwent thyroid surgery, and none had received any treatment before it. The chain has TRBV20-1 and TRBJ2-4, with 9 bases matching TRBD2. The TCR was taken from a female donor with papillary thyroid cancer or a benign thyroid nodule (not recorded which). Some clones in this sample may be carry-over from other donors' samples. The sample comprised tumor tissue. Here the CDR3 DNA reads TGCAGTGCTAGAGCGCGTACTAGCGGGAAAAACATTCAGTACTTC. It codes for CSARARTSGKNIQYF.